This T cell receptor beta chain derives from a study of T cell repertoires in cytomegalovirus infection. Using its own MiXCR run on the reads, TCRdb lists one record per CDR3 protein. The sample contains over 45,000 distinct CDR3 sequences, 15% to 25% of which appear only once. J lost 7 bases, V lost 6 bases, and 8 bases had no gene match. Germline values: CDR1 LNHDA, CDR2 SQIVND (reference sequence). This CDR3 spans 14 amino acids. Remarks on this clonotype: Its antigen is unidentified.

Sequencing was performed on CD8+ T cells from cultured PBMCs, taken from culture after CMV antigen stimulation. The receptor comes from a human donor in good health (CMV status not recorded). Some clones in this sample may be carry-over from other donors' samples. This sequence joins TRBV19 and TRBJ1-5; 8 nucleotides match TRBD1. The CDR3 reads CASSRDRIDQPQHF. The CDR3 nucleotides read TGTGCCAGTAGCAGGGACAGGATAGACCAGCCCCAGCATTTT. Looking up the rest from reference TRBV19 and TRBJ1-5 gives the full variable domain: DGGITQSPKYLFRKEGQNVTLSCEQNLNHDAMYWYRQDPGQGLRLIYYSQIVNDFQKGDIAEGYSVSREKKESFPLTVTSAQKNPTAFYLCASSRDRIDQPQHFGDGTRLSIL.